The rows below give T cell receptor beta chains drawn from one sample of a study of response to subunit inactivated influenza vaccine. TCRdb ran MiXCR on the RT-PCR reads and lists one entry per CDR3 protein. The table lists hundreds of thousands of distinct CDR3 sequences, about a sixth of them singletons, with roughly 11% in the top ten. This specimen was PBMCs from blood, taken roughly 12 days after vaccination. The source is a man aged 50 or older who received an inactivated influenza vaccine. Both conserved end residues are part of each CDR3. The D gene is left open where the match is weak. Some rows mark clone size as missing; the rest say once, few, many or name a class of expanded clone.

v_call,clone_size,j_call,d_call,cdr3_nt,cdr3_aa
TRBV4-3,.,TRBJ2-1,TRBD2,TGCGCCAGCAGCCATGAGACTAGCGGGAGCTACAATGAGCAGTTCTTC,CASSHETSGSYNEQFF
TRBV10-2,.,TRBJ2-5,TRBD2,TGCGCCAGCAGTGAGACTCGCGGGGGGGTACAAGAGACCCAGTACTTC,CASSETRGGVQETQYF
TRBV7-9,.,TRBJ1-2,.,TGTGCCAGCAGCTTACCGGGGGCCACGAACTATGGCTACACCTTC,CASSLPGATNYGYTF
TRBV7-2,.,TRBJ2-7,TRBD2,TGTGCCAGCAACTCCGGTAGCGGGGGCTACGAGCAGTACTTC,CASNSGSGGYEQYF
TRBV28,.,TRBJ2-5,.,TGTGCCAGCAGTTCCGTATTGGAGACCCAGTACTTC,CASSSVLETQYF
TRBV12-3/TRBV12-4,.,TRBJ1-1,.,TGTGCCAGCAGTTTAGTACAGAGTGAAGCTTTCTTT,CASSLVQSEAFF
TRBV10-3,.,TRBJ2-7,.,TGTGCCATCAGTCTCGGAATGAACTCCTACGAGCAGTACTTC,CAISLGMNSYEQYF
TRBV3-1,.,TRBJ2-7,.,TGTGCCAGCAGCCCGAGGCCCCGTGGATCCGAGCAGTACTTC,CASSPRPRGSEQYF
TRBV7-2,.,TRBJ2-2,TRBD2,TGTGCCAGCACCAGACTAGCGGGAGGGTACGGGGAGCTGTTTTTT,CASTRLAGGYGELFF
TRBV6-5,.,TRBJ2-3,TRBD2,TGTGCCAGCAGTTACGAGCGGGGAAGCACAGATACGCAGTATTTT,CASSYERGSTDTQYF
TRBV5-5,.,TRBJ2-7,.,TGTGCCAGCAGCCCCTTGACGGGATTATTCTACGAGCAGTACTTC,CASSPLTGLFYEQYF
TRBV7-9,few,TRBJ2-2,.,TGTGCCAGCAGCTTTGACAGACCCTCTTACTACACCGGGGAGCTGTTTTTT,CASSFDRPSYYTGELFF
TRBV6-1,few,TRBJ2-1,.,TGTGCCAGCAGTCCTCTAGCGCTCGGAGGCAATGAGCAGTTCTTC,CASSPLALGGNEQFF
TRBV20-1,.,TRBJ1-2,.,TGCAGTGCTTCCTTTCTGGGAGGGACCCACACCTTC,CSASFLGGTHTF
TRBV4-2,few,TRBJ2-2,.,TGTGCCAGCAGCCAAGATTTTAGCAGGGCCGGGGAGCTGTTTTTT,CASSQDFSRAGELFF
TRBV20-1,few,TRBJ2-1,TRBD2,TGCAGTGCTCTAAACCCCCGGACTAGCGGTTACAATGAGCAGTTCTTC,CSALNPRTSGYNEQFF
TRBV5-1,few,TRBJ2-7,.,TGCGCCAGCAGCTCGGACCGAAGGCCCTACGAGCAGTACTTC,CASSSDRRPYEQYF
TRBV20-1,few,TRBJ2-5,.,TGCAGTGCTAGAGTGGCTGCTAGGGTGGAGACCCAGTACTTC,CSARVAARVETQYF
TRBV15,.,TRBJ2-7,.,TGTGCCACCAGCAGAGATAGGGGATTTCTCTACGAGCAGTACTTC,CATSRDRGFLYEQYF
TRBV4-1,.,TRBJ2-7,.,TGCGCCAGCAGCCAAGGGTGGGGGTCGGCCTACGAGCAGTACTTC,CASSQGWGSAYEQYF
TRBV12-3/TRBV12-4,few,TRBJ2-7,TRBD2,TGTGCCAGCAGCATTATAGCGGGGCCCTACGAGCAGTACTTC,CASSIIAGPYEQYF
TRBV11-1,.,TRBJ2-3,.,TGTGCCAGCAGCTCCCGAGACGAGGTCTCAGATACGCAGTATTTT,CASSSRDEVSDTQYF
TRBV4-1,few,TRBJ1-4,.,TGCGCCAGCAGCCAAGTCCGGATGACGGCGGAAAAACTGTTTTTT,CASSQVRMTAEKLFF
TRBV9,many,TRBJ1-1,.,TGTGCCAGCAGCCCCCACAGCGCCCAAGACACTGAAGCTTTCTTT,CASSPHSAQDTEAFF
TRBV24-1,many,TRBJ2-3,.,TGTGCCACCAGTGATCCGAATGAGATAGATACGCAGTATTTT,CATSDPNEIDTQYF
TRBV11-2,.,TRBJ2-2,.,TGTGCCAGCAGCCCCAAAATGGGATTTACCGGGGAGCTGTTTTTT,CASSPKMGFTGELFF
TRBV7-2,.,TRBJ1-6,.,TGTGCCAGCAGCTTAGTAGTGGGATTGGATTCACCCCTCCACTTT,CASSLVVGLDSPLHF
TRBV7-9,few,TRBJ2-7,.,TGTGCCAGCAGCTTAGCCGGGACACGCTCCTACGAGCAGTACTTC,CASSLAGTRSYEQYF
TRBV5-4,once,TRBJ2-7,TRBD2,TGTGCCAGCAGCCGGTCGGGAGGGGCACACCCCTACGAGCAGTACTTC,CASSRSGGAHPYEQYF
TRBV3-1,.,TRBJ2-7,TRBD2,TGTGCCAGCAGCCAAGATGTAGCGGGGGGTACCTACGAGCAGTACTTC,CASSQDVAGGTYEQYF
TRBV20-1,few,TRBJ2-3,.,TGCAGTGCTAGCCAGACAGGTTCTAGCACAGATACGCAGTATTTT,CSASQTGSSTDTQYF
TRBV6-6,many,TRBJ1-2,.,TGTGCCAGCAGTTCAGGGGATCGTGGCTACACCTTC,CASSSGDRGYTF
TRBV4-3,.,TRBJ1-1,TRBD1,TGCGCCAGCAGCCGAGGGGACAGTCGCACTGAAGCTTTCTTT,CASSRGDSRTEAFF
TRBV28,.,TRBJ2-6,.,TGTGCCAGCGGGGCTACCTCTGGGGCCAACGTCCTGACTTTC,CASGATSGANVLTF
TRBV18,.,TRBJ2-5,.,TGTGCCAGCCATCCCGGGTCCAAAACGGGGACCCAGTACTTC,CASHPGSKTGTQYF
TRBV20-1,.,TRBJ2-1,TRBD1,TGCAGTGCACAGTCGAGGACAGGGGTAAATGAGCAGTTCTTC,CSAQSRTGVNEQFF
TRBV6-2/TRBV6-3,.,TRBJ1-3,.,TGTGCCAGCAGAAGGTTCAACTCTGGAAACACCATATATTTT,CASRRFNSGNTIYF
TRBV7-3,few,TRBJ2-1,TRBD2,TGTGCCAGCAGCCCGACCGGGACTAGCGGGATCTCCTACAATGAGCAGTTCTTC,CASSPTGTSGISYNEQFF
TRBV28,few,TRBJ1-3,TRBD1,TGTGCCAGCAGTCTGCTTGGGACAGGGGAAAACACCATATATTTT,CASSLLGTGENTIYF
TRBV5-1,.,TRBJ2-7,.,TGCGCCAGCAGCTTGGGCAGGGCTGACTACGAGCAGTACTTC,CASSLGRADYEQYF
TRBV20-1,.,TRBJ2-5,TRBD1,TGCAGTGCTACTAGACAGGGGGCGGGGGAGACCCAGTACTTC,CSATRQGAGETQYF